Sequencing of this T cell receptor beta chain was carried out in a study of T cells in localized non-small cell lung cancer. Regarding this clone: Antigen unknown.

The CDR3 loop spans 13 amino acids. Germline V gene sequence: CDR1 MDHEN, CDR2 SYDVKM. The J segment lost 4 bases and the V segment lost 6 bases, leaving 3 bases of the junction unmatched. General study findings and limits: Longer overall survival was associated with a higher density of T cells in the blood. Adjacent lung held a median roughly 60 of the top 100 tumor clones. Because sequencing included only one region (of the tumor), heterogeneity remains possible. It was uninvolved adjacent lung that showed the highest T cell clonality, exceeding tumor.

TCRdb's copy holds only in-frame clones and misses some; the assay was immunoSEQ multiplex PCR. The table shows under 7,000 clones, with about 46% occurring only once. This chain links TRBV28 with TRBJ2-5; TRBD1 matches 9 bases. The material was lung tumor tissue, obtained before any cancer treatment. The TCR comes from a man between 40 and 70 years old with stage III lung adenocarcinoma. The CDR3 reads CASRPGQGETQYF. The CDR3, as DNA: TGTGCCAGCAGGCCGGGACAGGGAGAGACCCAGTACTTC.